This is a list of T cell receptor beta chains from one sample in a study of shared clonotypes between healthy human individuals. Clones were read by immunoSEQ multiplex PCR, and TCRdb kept only the in-frame ones, dropping some. Counted here are roughly 530,000 clones, roughly 95% occurring once; the ten biggest clones make up roughly 0.06%. Sequenced input: naive CD4+ T cells sorted from blood. The receptors were gathered from a woman aged 30 to 39 in good health. Each CDR3 is given with its conserved first and last residue. The order of the fields is V gene, J gene, D gene, CDR3 length, CDR3 protein. A D gene is named only where the DNA matches it firmly.

>TRBV29-1|TRBJ2-1|TRBD2|16
CSVVPSGSSSYNEQFF
>TRBV2|TRBJ2-3|.|14
CASRDSLGTDTQYF
>TRBV10-3|TRBJ2-7|.|12
CAISPGDYEQYF
>TRBV27|TRBJ2-3|TRBD2|16
CASSGTSGSGTDTQYF
>TRBV2|TRBJ1-1|.|16
CASSRDAGWENTEAFF
>TRBV28|TRBJ2-7|.|12
CASSGGVYEQYF
>TRBV5-4|TRBJ1-3|TRBD1|15
CASSSGQFSGNTIYF
>TRBV10-3|TRBJ2-2|.|12
CASSRSTGELFF
>TRBV5-4|TRBJ2-6|.|18
CASSRSIKGQSRANVLTF
>TRBV18|TRBJ2-5|.|13
CASSPRTEETQYF
>TRBV18|TRBJ1-2|.|12
CASSQTDYGYTF
>TRBV28|TRBJ2-1|.|16
CASSGSTRIPYNEQFF
>TRBV18|TRBJ1-1|.|13
CASSPSPNTEAFF
>TRBV21-1|TRBJ1-4|.|13
CASSLAVPEKLFF
>TRBV11-3|TRBJ2-7|.|13
CASTTPGTYEQYF
>TRBV5-1|TRBJ2-5|TRBD1|15
CASSFNRGTQETQYF
>TRBV5-4|TRBJ2-6|.|15
CASSLIVSGANVLTF
>TRBV6-6|TRBJ1-5|.|14
CATTPHPSNQPQHF
>TRBV28|TRBJ2-7|TRBD2|17
CASSFSLAGVPLYEQYF
>TRBV5-4|.|.|12
CASSLVRGEQYF
>TRBV6-1|TRBJ2-4|TRBD1|15
CASSPTTGGSHIQYF
>TRBV5-4|TRBJ2-5|.|14
CASSLWTTQETQYF
>TRBV11-2|TRBJ2-7|TRBD2|15
CASSLELAGHYEQYF
>TRBV9|TRBJ2-4|.|15
CASSRGETGRNIQYF
>TRBV6-5|.|TRBD2|14
CASRLGTNSYEQYF
>TRBV2|TRBJ1-1|.|12
CASRVYGAEAFF
>TRBV27|TRBJ2-3|TRBD1|20
CASSFGPGQGYLYGADTQYF
>TRBV5-1|TRBJ2-1|TRBD2|16
CASSLLPSGRDHEQFF
>TRBV5-8|TRBJ1-1|.|14
CASSSVGGATEAFF